Shown below are 18 T cell receptor beta chains from a single sample sequenced in a study of T cells after yellow fever vaccination (dated by TCRdb to between 2019 and 2020). The library was made by 5' RACE. TCRdb lists the instrument as Illumina HiSeq 2500. Clones were called with MiXCR by TCRdb after fastp trimmed the public reads at Q25, and only in-frame beta chains were retained. Rows are combined by CDR3 protein, so each entry shows the most common genes and DNA. The table for this sample lists some 9,600 distinct CDR3 sequences; under 5.5% of them were counted only once. The leading ten clones occupy 1.6% of the sample. The sample's treatment or condition label, decoded: live attenuated yellow fever vaccine strain. Source: PBMCs, either bulk or a sorted T-cell subset (CD4+, CD8+, memory, or dextramer-sorted; not recorded which), taken less than 16 days after the first yellow fever vaccination. The receptors come from a man aged 18 to 35 who received the YFV17D yellow fever vaccine.

This clonotype ranks as medium-sized. V is TRBV4-3 and J is TRBJ2-1; 13 bases fit TRBD2. V was clipped by 4 bases and J by 6 bases; unmatched bases: 3. The V gene's germline CDR1 is LGHNA and CDR2 YSLEER. The CDR3 consists of 15 residues. The CDR3 nucleotides are TGCGCCAGCAGCCCGGGACTAGCGGGGAGCAATGAGCAGTTCTTC. It translates to CASSPGLAGSNEQFF.

There are many counts of this clonotype. This chain's CDR3 is CASSLSRHTGELFF. The CDR3 bases are TGTGCCAGCAGCTTATCCAGGCACACCGGGGAGCTGTTTTTT. V gene TRBV11-2 combines with J gene TRBJ2-2, with D unclear. V lost 2 bases and J 3 bases, leaving 7 bases between the germline ends. This CDR3 is built from 14 residues. Germline-derived CDR1 and CDR2 are SGHAT and FQNNGV.

This clonotype was picked up many times. The rearrangement links TRBV4-3 to TRBJ2-5; D remains ambiguous. V was shortened by 0 bases and J by 6 bases, with 8 bases between the two germline ends. Germline assignment: CDR1 LGHNA and CDR2 YSLEER. This CDR3 contains 13 residues. CDR3 in amino acids: CASSQEVFQTQYF. The CDR3 DNA sequence: TGCGCCAGCAGCCAAGAGGTATTCCAGACCCAGTACTTC.

Judged by abundance, this clonotype is medium-sized. The chain links TRBV4-1 to TRBJ1-4, with D tentatively TRBD1 (5 bases). The CDR3 is 15 residues long. CDR1 and CDR2 (germline): MGHRA, YSYEKL. Trimming left V 4 bases short and J 3 bases short, with 12 bases between. In DNA form, the CDR3 reads TGCGCCAGCAGCCTCCGGGGACTAGCTAATGAAAAACTGTTTTTT. Translation: CASSLRGLANEKLFF.

In this sample, this clonotype is medium-sized. The chain carries TRBV5-1 and TRBJ2-7, with D possibly matching TRBD1 (6 bases). The CDR3 length is 14 residues. Germline V lookup: CDR1 SGHRS, CDR2 YFSETQ. Trimming took off 0 bases at V and 5 bases at J, with 12 bases between the two ends. As DNA, the CDR3 is TGCGCCAGCAGCTTGGGGGACACAGGGAACGAGCAGTACTTC. Translating gives CASSLGDTGNEQYF.

This clonotype was recorded at least ten times. This chain joins TRBV20-1 and TRBJ1-5, with D tentatively TRBD1 (5 bases). Germline V lookup: CDR1 DFQATT, CDR2 SNEGSKA (reference sequence). The CDR3 totals 13 residues. Trimming removed 6 bases at V and 5 bases at J, with 14 bases between. CDR3 bases: TGCAGTGCGTACGGGGGAGGAGATCAGCCCCAGCATTTT. Translated: CSAYGGGDQPQHF.

This clonotype is termed medium-sized. The genes are TRBV6-2 or TRBV6-3 and TRBJ1-1; D is unclear. This CDR3 is 14 amino acids long. Trimming pared 6 bases from V and 5 bases from J, leaving 16 bases between. Germline CDR1 MNHEY, CDR2 SVGEGT. CDR3 sequence reads: CASSFGGGKTEAFF. The CDR3 nucleotides are TGTGCCAGCAGCTTCGGTGGAGGAAAAACTGAAGCTTTCTTT.

By share, this clonotype counts as medium-sized. The chain carries TRBV2 and TRBJ1-1; D is uncertain. The CDR3 has 11 amino acids. In germline, CDR1 is SNHLY, CDR2 FYNNEI. V was shortened by 10 bases and J by 4 bases, with 10 bases between the two germline ends. CDR3 nucleotides: TGTGCCACGAAGGAGGCCACTGAAGCTTTCTTT. This gives the protein CATKEATEAFF.

This clonotype ranks as medium-sized. This chain links TRBV10-3 with TRBJ2-5; D is unclear. V was pared by 5 bases and J by 3 bases, with 4 bases between. The CDR3 length is 11 residues. Germline CDR1 ENHRY, CDR2 SYGVKD. CDR3 loop: CAISTKETQYF. CDR3 bases: TGTGCCATCAGTACAAAAGAGACCCAGTACTTC.

In its sample, this clonotype is medium-sized. The genes are TRBV5-1 and TRBJ2-7; 9 nucleotides match TRBD1. The CDR3 length is 15 residues. J gave up 5 bases and V 4 bases, and 10 bases lay outside the gene matches. Germline V CDR1 and CDR2: SGHRS, YFSETQ. The CDR3 loop is CASSTMGQGVHEQYF. Written as DNA, the CDR3 is TGCGCCAGCAGCACCATGGGACAGGGTGTCCACGAGCAGTACTTC.

This clonotype has ten or more counts. The rearrangement joins TRBV20-1 to TRBJ2-7; 9 positions match TRBD1. The CDR3 totals 15 residues. Germline V gives CDR1 DFQATT, CDR2 SNEGSKA (reference sequence). The V and J ends lost 5 bases and 1 base, in that order; junction bases with no gene match: 9. Here the CDR3 reads CSARAPGQGSYEQYF. The DNA of the CDR3 is TGCAGTGCTCGGGCCCCGGGACAGGGTTCCTACGAGCAGTACTTC.

This clonotype is medium-sized in the sample. The V and J genes are TRBV10-3 and TRBJ2-1, with 7 nucleotides matching TRBD2. Losses at the gene ends were 6 bases for V and 8 bases for J; bases not matched to a gene: 13. The CDR3 spans 15 residues. CDR1 is ENHRY and CDR2 is SYGVKD in the germline V gene. The DNA for the CDR3 is TGTGCCATCAGCCCGGGGGGAGCGGGTGGGGATGAGCAGTTCTTC. Residues: CAISPGGAGGDEQFF.

This clonotype was observed a handful of times. The V gene is TRBV27, the J gene TRBJ1-6; D remains unclear. The CDR3 is 12 amino acids. The germline gives CDR1 MNHEY, CDR2 SMNVEV (reference sequence). Deletions cut 6 bases from V and 14 bases from J, with 14 bases between. CDR3 DNA: TGTGCCAGCAGCGGCGCTTCGGGAGCCCTCCACTTT. This gives the protein CASSGASGALHF.

By its share, this clonotype is medium-sized. V usage is TRBV12-3 or TRBV12-4 and J usage is TRBJ2-1; 8 bases map to TRBD2. This CDR3 has 12 amino acids. Germline trimming cut 5 bases from V and 9 bases from J; bases unmatched to any gene: 3. The CDR3 bases are TGTGCCAGCAGTGGACTAGCATTTGAGCAGTTCTTC. Its translation: CASSGLAFEQFF.

This clonotype is termed medium-sized (0.01 to 0.1%). The rearrangement joins TRBV19 to TRBJ2-2; D is ambiguous. The germline V gene has CDR1 LNHDA and CDR2 SQIVND (reference sequence). V shed 3 bases and J shed 6 bases, with 14 bases lying between them. The CDR3 sequence is 15 residues long. The CDR3 DNA follows: TGTGCCAGTAGTATTTACAGCTCGAATCCCGGGGAGCTGTTTTTT. It translates to CASSIYSSNPGELFF.

This clonotype was seen at least ten times. The V and J genes are TRBV20-1 and TRBJ2-7, with D possibly TRBD2 on 5 matching bases. The CDR3 sequence is 13 residues long. V was trimmed by 1 base and J by 0 bases, leaving 7 bases between them. CDR1 and CDR2 from the germline V gene are DFQATT and SNEGSKA (reference sequence). CDR3: CSARAGSSYEQYF. The CDR3 DNA follows: TGCAGTGCTAGAGCGGGGAGCTCCTACGAGCAGTACTTC.

This clonotype was seen repeatedly, ten times or more. The V call is TRBV4-2, the J call TRBJ1-3; 7 nucleotides line up with TRBD1. CDR1 is LGHNA and CDR2 is YNFKEQ in the germline V gene. Germline trimming cut 4 bases from V and 8 bases from J; bases unmatched to any gene: 11. The CDR3 runs to 15 residues. This chain's CDR3 is CASSRSGQREDTIYF. The CDR3 DNA is TGTGCCAGCAGCCGGTCGGGACAGCGCGAAGACACCATATATTTT.

The genes are TRBV11-2 and TRBJ2-1, with 9 bases that match TRBD2. Germline V CDR1 and CDR2: SGHAT, FQNNGV. V was clipped by 1 base and J by 7 bases; unmatched bases: 2. This CDR3 contains 14 residues. The CDR3 nucleotides are TGTGCCAGCAGCTTAGCTAGCGGGATAAATGAGCAGTTCTTC. Its translation is CASSLASGINEQFF.